The clone carrying this T cell receptor (beta chain) was counted ten times or more. Its antigen is undetermined. Source study methods: The distant-metastasis classifier for papillary thyroid cancer was built from CDR3 differences across clinicopathological groups. TCRdb redid the clone calls on the PCR reads using MiXCR. None of the V and J calls come from the authors' own analysis; TCRdb made them. The sample contains about 9,900 clones, roughly 9.7% of which appear only once. These data come from a study of metastatic and nonmetastatic thyroid tumors. Study in general: For malignant and benign thyroid patients, tumor or nodule tissue and blood were the sources whose repertoires were compared.

The study, taken as a whole, reports: When malignant thyroid tumors were compared with benign nodules, TCR beta diversity was reportedly significantly higher in the malignant tumors. This held in both blood and tumor samples.

Not a single patient had been given any form of treatment at any point before undergoing thyroid surgery. Sequencing used tumor tissue. The source is a female donor with papillary thyroid cancer or a benign thyroid nodule (not recorded which). Some clones in this sample may be carry-over from other donors' samples.

The CDR3 here is CASSPSGDYNNEQFF. CDR3 DNA sequence: TGTGCCAGCAGCCCAAGCGGGGACTATAATAATGAGCAGTTCTTC. This sequence joins TRBV7-9 and TRBJ2-1, with 7 positions matching TRBD2. After removal of 5 bases from V and 7 bases from J, the junction contained 11 bases not matched to a gene. CDR3 size: 15 residues. CDR1 is SEHNR and CDR2 is FQNEAQ in the germline V gene (reference sequence).